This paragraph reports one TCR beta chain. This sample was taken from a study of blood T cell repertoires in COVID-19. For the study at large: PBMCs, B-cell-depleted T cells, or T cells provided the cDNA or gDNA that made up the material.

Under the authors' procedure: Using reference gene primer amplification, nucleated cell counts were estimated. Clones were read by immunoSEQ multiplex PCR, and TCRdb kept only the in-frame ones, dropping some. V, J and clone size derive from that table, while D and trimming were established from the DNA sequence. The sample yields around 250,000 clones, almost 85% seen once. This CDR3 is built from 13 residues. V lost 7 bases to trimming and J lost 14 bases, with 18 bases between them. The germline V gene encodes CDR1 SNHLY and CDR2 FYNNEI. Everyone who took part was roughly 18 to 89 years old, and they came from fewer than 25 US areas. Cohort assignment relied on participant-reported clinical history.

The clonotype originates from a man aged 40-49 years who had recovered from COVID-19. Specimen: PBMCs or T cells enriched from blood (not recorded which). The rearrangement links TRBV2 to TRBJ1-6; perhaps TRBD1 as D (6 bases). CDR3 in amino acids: CASNGDTAMALHF. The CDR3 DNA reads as TGTGCCAGCAACGGGGACACCGCTATGGCCCTCCACTTT. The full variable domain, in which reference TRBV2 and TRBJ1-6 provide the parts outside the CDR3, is EPEVTQTPSHQVTQMGQEVILRCVPISNHLYFYWYRQILGQKVEFLVSFYNNEISEKSEIFDDQFSVERPDGSNFTLKIRSTKLEDSAMYFCASNGDTAMALHFGNGTRLTVT.